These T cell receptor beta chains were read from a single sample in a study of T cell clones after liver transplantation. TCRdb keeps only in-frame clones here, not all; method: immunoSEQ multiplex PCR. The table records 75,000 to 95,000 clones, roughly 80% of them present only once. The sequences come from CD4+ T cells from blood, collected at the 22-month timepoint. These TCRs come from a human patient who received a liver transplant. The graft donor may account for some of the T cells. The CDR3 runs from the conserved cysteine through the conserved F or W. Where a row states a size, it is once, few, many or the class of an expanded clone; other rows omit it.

CDR3: CSVPNTGTGDGYTF; size: .; V: TRBV29-1
CDR3: CASSSQGIGTDTQYF; size: .; V: TRBV5-6
CDR3: CASTEGQGPSGRRGYTF; size: .; V: TRBV19
CDR3: CASSLNRDQPQHF; size: few; V: TRBV7-2
CDR3: CASSPSGGAITEAFF; size: .; V: TRBV7-3
CDR3: CASSHKTSGGSYEQYF; size: .; V: TRBV2
CDR3: CASSTRAGQETQYF; size: .; V: TRBV28
CDR3: CASSLATGAFYGYTF; size: .; V: TRBV7-2
CDR3: CASSIGPNTEAFF; size: .; V: TRBV19
CDR3: CASSLGRGEYEQFF; size: .; V: TRBV6-5
CDR3: CASSGERTQYF; size: once; V: TRBV25-1
CDR3: CASSQNSRFGLAGSEQYF; size: .; V: TRBV27
CDR3: CASSSNNSPLHF; size: medium-sized; V: TRBV7-9
CDR3: CASSKRDREDQPQHF; size: .; V: TRBV19
CDR3: CASSFSSYTIYF; size: .; V: TRBV7-9
CDR3: CASGKYNEQFF; size: .; V: TRBV12-5
CDR3: CASSYDRGDYGYTF; size: .; V: TRBV6-5
CDR3: CASSQELPGQVNEQFF; size: .; V: TRBV4-3
CDR3: CASSLTRGGTEAFF; size: few; V: TRBV28
CDR3: CASIGSVAYNEQFF; size: .; V: TRBV2
CDR3: CASSGRVTYEQYF; size: few; V: TRBV25-1
CDR3: CAWSSPGTVSGQPQHF; size: .; V: TRBV30
CDR3: CASTKGGILGYTF; size: .; V: TRBV7-2
CDR3: CASSHDTGSSGANVLTF; size: .; V: TRBV19
CDR3: CASSVGQGAANYGYTF; size: .; V: TRBV9
CDR3: CAWSEGASINEKLFF; size: .; V: TRBV30
CDR3: CASSLPGLSQRGQFF; size: .; V: TRBV7-8
CDR3: CASSQSPPAIAKNIQYF; size: few; V: TRBV4-1
CDR3: CASSFKSGRDYNEQFF; size: once; V: TRBV7-2
CDR3: CASSPGRVYGYTF; size: .; V: TRBV28
CDR3: CASSEYGMNTEAFF; size: .; V: TRBV25-1
CDR3: CARAYLANGGYTF; size: .; V: TRBV4-3
CDR3: CASSVGQGSGYTF; size: .; V: TRBV9
CDR3: CARSFLPNTEAFF; size: .; V: TRBV5-3
CDR3: CASSGQGSGANVLTF; size: .; V: TRBV6-1
CDR3: CASSASGRVETQYF; size: .; V: TRBV5-4
CDR3: CASSTRPGPNEKLFF; size: few; V: TRBV9
CDR3: CASSLDRDQPQHF; size: .; V: TRBV7-9
CDR3: CASSFGRPLNEQFF; size: few; V: TRBV5-6
CDR3: CASSEWSGQTDTQYF; size: .; V: TRBV2
CDR3: CASSSGTSGTFRAAQYF; size: .; V: TRBV7-6
CDR3: CASQPDDSSQETQYF; size: .; V: TRBV18
CDR3: CASSSERRSTEAFF; size: .; V: TRBV7-2
CDR3: CASSPDETSSYEQYF; size: .; V: TRBV27
CDR3: CSVDRTNYGYTF; size: .; V: TRBV29-1
CDR3: CASSFPTGELFF; size: once; V: TRBV7-2
CDR3: CASSIDYGYTF; size: .; V: TRBV19
CDR3: CASSSSRLRDEQFF; size: .; V: TRBV14
CDR3: CASSFRGGETQYF; size: .; V: TRBV7-3
CDR3: CASSDPGLAMLGGANVLTF; size: .; V: TRBV5-1
CDR3: CASRKQGMNTEAFF; size: .; V: TRBV6-5
CDR3: CASSLYSYNEQFF; size: .; V: TRBV28
CDR3: CASSMGLVRDTQYF; size: .; V: TRBV11-2
CDR3: CASSPQRGSYNEQFF; size: few; V: TRBV7-9
CDR3: CSAYREETQYF; size: .; V: TRBV20-1